This TCR beta chain was captured by sequencing in a study of shared T cell receptors in the human thymus. Some clones are missing from TCRdb's copy, which holds only in-frame ones; the method was immunoSEQ multiplex PCR. The data contain approximately 490,000 clones, around 78% of them singletons. The germline V and J ends were trimmed by 1 base and 5 bases, with 21 bases remaining between them. The CDR3 loop spans 17 amino acids. CDR1 is SGHAT and CDR2 is FQNNGV in the germline V gene. These same data were also listed under a study on human thymus T cells. From that paper: Infants served as donors; they were healthy and Finnish and were having corrective surgery for congenital heart defects. Obtained as resections during corrective heart surgery, the thymus tissue was then studied. Thymic and blood repertoires appeared to show biased V and J gene usage. Thymic repertoires from unrelated individuals overlapped highly, related research reported.

The chain couples TRBV11-2 to TRBJ2-7; D is unresolved. The receptor was isolated from a boy less than two years old with a congenital heart defect. The material sequenced was thymocytes. CDR3 residues: CASSLGPFVCLHHEQYF. In nucleotides, the CDR3 is TGTGCCAGCAGCTTAGGGCCCTTTGTGTGCCTTCATCACGAGCAGTACTTC.